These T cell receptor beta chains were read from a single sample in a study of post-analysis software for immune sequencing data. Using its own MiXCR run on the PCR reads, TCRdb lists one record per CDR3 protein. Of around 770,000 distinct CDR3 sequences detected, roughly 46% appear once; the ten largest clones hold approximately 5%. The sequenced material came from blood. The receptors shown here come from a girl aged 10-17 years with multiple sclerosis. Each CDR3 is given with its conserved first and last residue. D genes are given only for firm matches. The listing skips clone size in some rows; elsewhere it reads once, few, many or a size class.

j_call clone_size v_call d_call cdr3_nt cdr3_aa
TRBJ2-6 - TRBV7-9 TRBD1 TGTGCCAGCAGAGGGACAGGCTCTGGGGCCAACGTCCTGACTTTC CASRGTGSGANVLTF
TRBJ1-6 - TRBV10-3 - TGTGCCATCAGTGATTTACCACAGGGCCGAAATTCACCCCTCCACTTT CAISDLPQGRNSPLHF
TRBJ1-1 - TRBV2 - TGTGCCAGCAGAGGGGACGGAAACACTGAAGCTTTCTTT CASRGDGNTEAFF
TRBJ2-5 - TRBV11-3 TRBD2 TGTGCCAGCAGTCCCTCCCAGCGGGAGGTAGAGACCCAGTACTTC CASSPSQREVETQYF
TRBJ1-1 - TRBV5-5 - TGTGCCAGCGGCCAGGCCTCAGGGACTTACACTGAAGCTTTCTTT CASGQASGTYTEAFF
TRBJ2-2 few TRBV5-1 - TGCGCCAGCAGTACAAACAGGGCAAACACCGGGGAGCTGTTTTTT CASSTNRANTGELFF
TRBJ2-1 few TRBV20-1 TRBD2 TGCAGTGCTAGGATACTAGCGGAAGGCGATGAGCAGTTCTTC CSARILAEGDEQFF
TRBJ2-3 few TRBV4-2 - TGTGCCAGCAGCCAAACTATAGCGGTTTCCAGCACAGATACGCAGTATTTT CASSQTIAVSSTDTQYF
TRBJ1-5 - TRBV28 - TGTGCCAGCAGTTTGCCGACCCAAGGGTGGCCCCAGCATTTT CASSLPTQGWPQHF
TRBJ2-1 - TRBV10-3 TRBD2 TGTGCCATCAGTGAGTCGACGCCTAGCGGGTCCAATGAGCAGTTCTTC CAISESTPSGSNEQFF
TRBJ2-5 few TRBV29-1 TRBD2 TGCAGCGTTGATCGACTAGCGGGCGAGACCCAGTACTTC CSVDRLAGETQYF
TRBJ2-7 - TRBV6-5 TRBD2 TGTGCCAGCAGATCACCTAGGACTAGCGACCAGCAGTACTTC CASRSPRTSDQQYF
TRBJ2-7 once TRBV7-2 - TGTGCCAGCAGCCGGCAGGGGGTAGCGGGCTCCTACGAGCAGTACTTC CASSRQGVAGSYEQYF
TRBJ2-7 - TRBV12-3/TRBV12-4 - TGTGCCGGCCTTAACTCGGACAGTCTCTACGAGCAGTACTTC CAGLNSDSLYEQYF
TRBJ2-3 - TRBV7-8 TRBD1 TGTGCCAGCAGCTCATTCCCGGGACAGGGAGAGACAGATACGCAGTATTTT CASSSFPGQGETDTQYF
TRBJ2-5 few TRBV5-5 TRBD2 TGTGCCAGCAGCCCCGGGACTAGCAGGAGAGAGACCCAGTACTTC CASSPGTSRRETQYF
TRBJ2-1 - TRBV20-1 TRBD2 TGCAGTGCTAGAGCACTAGCGGGAGTCAATGAGCAGTTCTTC CSARALAGVNEQFF
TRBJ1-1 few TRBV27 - TGTGCCAGCACCATGACACGGTCAATGAACACTGAAGCTTTCTTT CASTMTRSMNTEAFF
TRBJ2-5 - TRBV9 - TGTGCCAGCAGCCCACCCGGAGGGGACACAAAAGAGACCCAGTACTTC CASSPPGGDTKETQYF
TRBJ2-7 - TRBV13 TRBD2 TGTGCCAGCAGTCCCCGGACTAGCGGGACAAACTACGAGCAGTACTTC CASSPRTSGTNYEQYF
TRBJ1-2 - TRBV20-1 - TGCAGTGCCCCCCGGTCGGCCGGGGGCTACACCTTC CSAPRSAGGYTF
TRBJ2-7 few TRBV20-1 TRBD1 TGCAGTGCTAGGTCGGCCAGGGGGCGCGGGTACGAGCAGTACTTC CSARSARGRGYEQYF
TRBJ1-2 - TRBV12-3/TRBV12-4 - TGTGCCAGCAGTGCCCAAGGTGGGGGGATCGGCTACACCTTC CASSAQGGGIGYTF
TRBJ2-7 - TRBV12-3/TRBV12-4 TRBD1 TGTGCCAGCAGTTCCGGACAGGGGAGACGCGAGCAGTACTTC CASSSGQGRREQYF
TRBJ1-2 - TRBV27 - TGTGCCAGCAGTTTGAAAGGGGTTTATGGCTACACCTTC CASSLKGVYGYTF
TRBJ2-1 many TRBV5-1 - TGCGCCAGCAGCTTGGAAGCGGGCTCCTACAATGAGCAGTTCTTC CASSLEAGSYNEQFF
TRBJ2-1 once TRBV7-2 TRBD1 TGTGCCAGCAGCCCAGAGGGGACAGGGAATAATGAGCAGTTCTTC CASSPEGTGNNEQFF
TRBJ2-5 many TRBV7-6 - TGTGCCAGCAGCCTCAACTCGGGGTGGGGCCTCCAAGAGACCCAGTACTTC CASSLNSGWGLQETQYF
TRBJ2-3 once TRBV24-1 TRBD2 TGTGCCACCAGTGACTCCGGACTAGCGGGTAACACAGATACGCAGTATTTT CATSDSGLAGNTDTQYF
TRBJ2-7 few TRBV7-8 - TGTGCCAGCAGCCCCTTCGGGGGGCTAGCGGAGGCCTACGAGCAGTACTTC CASSPFGGLAEAYEQYF
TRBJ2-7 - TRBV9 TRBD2 TGTGCCAGCGGGTCGCAAAAGGGCGGGAGTGACGAGCAGTACTTC CASGSQKGGSDEQYF
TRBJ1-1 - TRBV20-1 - TGCAGTGCTAGAGTCTCGGGGTCCGACACTGAAGCTTTCTTT CSARVSGSDTEAFF
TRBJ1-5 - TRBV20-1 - TGCAGTGCTAGAGAGGATGGGTATTTATATCGGCCCCAGCATTTT CSAREDGYLYRPQHF
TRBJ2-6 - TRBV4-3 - TGCGCCAGCAGCCAAGAAGCCGGACTACAGACTGGGGCCAACGTCCTGACTTTC CASSQEAGLQTGANVLTF
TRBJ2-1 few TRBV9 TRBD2 TGTGCCAGCAGCCAGAGCGGGAGGACCGATGAGCAGTTCTTC CASSQSGRTDEQFF
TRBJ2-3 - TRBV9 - TGTGCCAGCAGCGTAGACGGAGTTGGGGCGTCAGATACGCAGTATTTT CASSVDGVGASDTQYF
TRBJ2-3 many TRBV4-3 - TGCGCCAGCAGCCAAGCCCCTTTCACAGATACGCAGTATTTT CASSQAPFTDTQYF
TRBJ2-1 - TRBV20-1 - TGCAGTGCCAAACGGGGGTACGTCATGGGAGTCGAAGACAATGAGCAGTTCTTC CSAKRGYVMGVEDNEQFF
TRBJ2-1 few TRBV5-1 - TGCGCCAGCAGCTTGGGGGAGGGGGACCTACAGCAGTTCTTC CASSLGEGDLQQFF
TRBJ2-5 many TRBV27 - TGTGCCAGCAGTTTCCCAGGGGAACCGTACTTC CASSFPGEPYF
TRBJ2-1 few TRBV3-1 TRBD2 TGTGCCAGCAGCCAAGGCCTAGCGGTTGTAAATCAGTTCTTC CASSQGLAVVNQFF
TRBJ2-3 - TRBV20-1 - TGCAGTGCTAGAGGGGTAGCGGCAGATACGCAGTATTTT CSARGVAADTQYF
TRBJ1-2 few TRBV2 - TGTGCCAGCAGTGAAGCTACCACCGTGGTTGGTGGCTACACCTTC CASSEATTVVGGYTF
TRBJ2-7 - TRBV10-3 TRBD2 TGTGCCATCAGTGGGACTAGCGGGACTTCCTACGAGCAGTACTTC CAISGTSGTSYEQYF
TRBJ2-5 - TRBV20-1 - TGCAGTGCTAGAGAATTGGGGGGATCCCAAGAGACCCAGTACTTC CSARELGGSQETQYF
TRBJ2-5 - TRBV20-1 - TGCAGTGCTGGAGCCCCGGGTCCCCAAGAGACCCAGTACTTC CSAGAPGPQETQYF
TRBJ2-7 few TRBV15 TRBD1 TGTGCCACCAGCACGTTTGGGGGACAGAGGGACTACGAGCAGTACTTC CATSTFGGQRDYEQYF
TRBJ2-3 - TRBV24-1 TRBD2 TGTGCCACCAGTGACCCGGGACTAGCGGGATATGATACGCAGTATTTT CATSDPGLAGYDTQYF